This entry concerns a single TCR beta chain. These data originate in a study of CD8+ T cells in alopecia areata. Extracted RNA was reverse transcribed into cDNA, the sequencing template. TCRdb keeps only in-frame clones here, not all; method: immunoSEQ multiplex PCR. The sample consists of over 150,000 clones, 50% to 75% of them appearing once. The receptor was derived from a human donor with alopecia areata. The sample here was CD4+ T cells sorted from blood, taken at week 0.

The CDR3 coding sequence is TGCAGCGTTGATCTTAGTGCCCTCCAAGAGACCCAGTACTTC. Protein: CSVDLSALQETQYF. This chain uses TRBV29-1 with TRBJ2-5; D unresolved. The CDR3 is made up of 14 amino acids. Trimming cost V 3 bases and J 1 base, with 12 bases left between them. Germline-derived CDR1 and CDR2 are SQVTM and ANQGSEA.